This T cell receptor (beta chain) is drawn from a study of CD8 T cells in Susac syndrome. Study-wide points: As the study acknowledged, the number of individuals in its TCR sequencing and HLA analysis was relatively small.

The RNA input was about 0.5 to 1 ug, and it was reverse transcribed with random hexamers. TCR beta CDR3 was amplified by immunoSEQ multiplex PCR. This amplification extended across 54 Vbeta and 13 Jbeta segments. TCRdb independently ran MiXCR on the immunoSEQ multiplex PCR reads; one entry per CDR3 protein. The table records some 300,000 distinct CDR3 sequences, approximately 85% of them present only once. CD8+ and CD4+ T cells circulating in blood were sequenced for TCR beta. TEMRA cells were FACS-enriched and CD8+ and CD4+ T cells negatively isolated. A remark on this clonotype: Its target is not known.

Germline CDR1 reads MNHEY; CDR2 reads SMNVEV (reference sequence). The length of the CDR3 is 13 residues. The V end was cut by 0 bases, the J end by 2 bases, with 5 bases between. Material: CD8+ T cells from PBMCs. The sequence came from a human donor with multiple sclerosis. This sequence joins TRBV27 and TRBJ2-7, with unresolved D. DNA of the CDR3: TGTGCCAGCAGTTTATCCTTAACCTACGAGCAGTACTTC. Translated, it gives CASSLSLTYEQYF.